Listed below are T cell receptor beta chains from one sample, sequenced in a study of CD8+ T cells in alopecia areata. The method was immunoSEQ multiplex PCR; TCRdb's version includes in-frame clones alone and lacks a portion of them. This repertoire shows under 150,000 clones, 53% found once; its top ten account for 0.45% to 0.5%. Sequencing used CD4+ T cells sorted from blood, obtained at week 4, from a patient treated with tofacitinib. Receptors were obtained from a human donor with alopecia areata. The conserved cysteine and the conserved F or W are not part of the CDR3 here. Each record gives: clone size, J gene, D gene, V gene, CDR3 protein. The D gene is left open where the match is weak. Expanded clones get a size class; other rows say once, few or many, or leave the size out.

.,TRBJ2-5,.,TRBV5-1,ASSLPSQETQY
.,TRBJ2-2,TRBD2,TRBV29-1,SVGTSGGAELF
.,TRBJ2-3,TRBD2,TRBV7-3,ASSLRGGGRTDTQY
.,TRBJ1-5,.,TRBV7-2,ASSLSLGALQPQH
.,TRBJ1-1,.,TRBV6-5,ASSYRDTNTEAF
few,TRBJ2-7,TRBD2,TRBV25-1,ASSDPSGGSYEQY
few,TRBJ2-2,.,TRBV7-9,ASSSSFLSTTGELF
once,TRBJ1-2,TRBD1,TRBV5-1,ASSLTEGARGYT
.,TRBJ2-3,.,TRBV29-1,SVVIWDAPDTQY
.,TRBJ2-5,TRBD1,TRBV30,AWKSGGETQY
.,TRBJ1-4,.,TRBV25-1,ASSLDSPTNEKLF
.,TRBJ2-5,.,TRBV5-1,ASSLQQGSGETQY
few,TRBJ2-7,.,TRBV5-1,ASPHQAGTEYEQY
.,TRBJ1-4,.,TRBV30,AWSGQLTGVEKLF
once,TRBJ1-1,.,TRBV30,AWRGVGGGVAAF
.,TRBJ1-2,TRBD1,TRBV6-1,ASSERGSGTGVYGYT
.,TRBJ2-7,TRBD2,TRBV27,ASSLSWGGTTYEQY
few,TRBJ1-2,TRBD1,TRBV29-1,SVGTGNGYT
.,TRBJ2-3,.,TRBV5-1,ASSLDATAATDTQY
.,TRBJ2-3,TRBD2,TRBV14,ASTFAGVQY
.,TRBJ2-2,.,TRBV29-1,SVRDTGTGELF
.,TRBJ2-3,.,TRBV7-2,ASSAGYRVSSTDTQY
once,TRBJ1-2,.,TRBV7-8,ASSLENGRYGYT
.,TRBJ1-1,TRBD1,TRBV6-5,ASRQTDRRAF
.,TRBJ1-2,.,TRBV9,ASSISLERLYGYT
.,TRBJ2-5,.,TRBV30,AWSGSGQETQY
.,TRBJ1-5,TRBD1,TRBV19,ASSTGTGANQPQH
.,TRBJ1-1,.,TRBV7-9,ASSVGGGSEAF
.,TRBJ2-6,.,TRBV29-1,SVMLSGANVLT
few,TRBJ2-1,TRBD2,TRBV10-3,AISREGGEQF
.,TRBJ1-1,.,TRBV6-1,ASSAGTYQNTEAF
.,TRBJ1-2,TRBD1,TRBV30,AWSVPQGGVRGYT
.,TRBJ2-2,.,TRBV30,AWSVIRGTGELF
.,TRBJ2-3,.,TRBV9,ASSVVVGDTQY
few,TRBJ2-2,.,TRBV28,ASSSTRPGELF
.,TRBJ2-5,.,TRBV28,ATEGRGETQY
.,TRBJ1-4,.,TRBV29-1,SVLQGFEKLF
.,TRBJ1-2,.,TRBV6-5,ASRNTGKAVYGYT
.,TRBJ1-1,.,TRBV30,AWSPPYIPRDWRGTEAF
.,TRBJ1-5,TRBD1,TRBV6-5,ASSPGTGGNQPQH
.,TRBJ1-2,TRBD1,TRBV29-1,SGASGQGSVT
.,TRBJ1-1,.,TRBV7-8,ASSLRTVGGAF